This T cell receptor beta chain stems from a study of T cells in Graves' hyperthyroidism and ophthalmopathy. Blood was sampled at initial diagnosis of hyperthyroidism, prior to onset of any ophthalmopathy symptoms. This clonotype appeared a few times. V lost 10 bases to trimming and J lost 3 bases; unmatched junction nucleotides: 10. Germline CDR1 reads MNHNS; CDR2 reads SASEGT. The CDR3 length is 14 residues. It was RNA transcripts that yielded the amplified TCR beta CDR3 regions. Carried out on the TCR CDR3, a first-round RT-PCR used the HTBI primer set. TCRdb redid the calling of the multiplex PCR reads with MiXCR, one entry per CDR3 protein. The sample includes 380,000 or so distinct CDR3 sequences, 13% of them seen just once.

Sequenced material: blood. This sequence was found in a man under 40 with Graves' hyperthyroidism that later progressed to Graves' ophthalmopathy. V and J are TRBV6-1 and TRBJ1-2, with 8 bases lining up with TRBD1. The CDR3 bases are TGTGCCACTTACCCGGGACAGGATTACTATGGCTACACCTTC. Amino acid sequence: CATYPGQDYYGYTF.